These 16 T cell receptor beta chains came from one sample sequenced in a study of blood T cell repertoires in COVID-19. The repertoire was sequenced with immunoSEQ multiplex PCR; TCRdb's copy has only in-frame clones and lacks some. The sample has 180,000 or so clones, approximately 80% seen once. Sequencing was performed on PBMCs or T cells enriched from blood (not recorded which). These receptors were taken from a woman in her fifties or sixties who had recovered from COVID-19.

The chain employs TRBV6-4 and TRBJ2-7, with 9 bases aligning to TRBD1. Germline trimming cut 3 bases from V and 6 bases from J; bases unmatched to any gene: 3. Per the germline V gene, CDR1 is MRHNA and CDR2 is SNTAGT. The CDR3 contains 13 residues. DNA for the CDR3: TGTGCCAGCAGTGATGACAGGGGGAGCGAGCAGTACTTC. It encodes CASSDDRGSEQYF.

V gene TRBV19 combines with J gene TRBJ1-1, with 7 bases identical to TRBD1. CDR3 size: 15 residues. V dropped 4 bases and J dropped 1; count of bases not matched to a gene: 6. Per the germline V gene, CDR1 is LNHDA and CDR2 is SQIVND (reference sequence). CDR3 residues: CASSTGTAGNTEAFF. The CDR3 DNA reads as TGTGCCAGTAGTACCGGGACAGCGGGGAACACTGAAGCTTTCTTT.

In its sample, this clone is medium-sized. V is TRBV11-2 and J is TRBJ2-7; D is unresolved. The V and J ends lost 5 bases and 6 bases respectively, with 14 bases between them. The CDR3 contains 13 residues. The germline CDR1 and CDR2 sequences are SGHAT and FQNNGV. CDR3 DNA: TGTGCCAGCAGCCAGACGGTCACGGGCGAGCAGTACTTC. Translation gives CASSQTVTGEQYF.

This chain connects TRBV5-1 to TRBJ1-6, with D possibly matching TRBD1 (6 bases). V dropped 4 bases and J dropped 1 base, with 12 bases sitting between them. This CDR3 comprises 16 residues. The germline gives CDR1 SGHRS, CDR2 YFSETQ. CDR3: CASSVSGTSYNSPLHF. DNA of the CDR3: TGCGCCAGCAGCGTATCCGGGACATCCTATAATTCACCCCTCCACTTT.

This clone was detected only a few times. This chain links TRBV4-1 with TRBJ1-2, with 9 nucleotides matching TRBD1. The J segment lost 7 bases and the V segment lost 0 bases, leaving 6 bases of the junction unmatched. This CDR3 spans 15 amino acids. The germline V gene has CDR1 MGHRA and CDR2 YSYEKL. The CDR3 loop is CASSQDGGQGGGYTF. The CDR3 DNA reads TGCGCCAGCAGCCAAGATGGGGGACAGGGCGGTGGCTACACCTTC.

The chain uses TRBV5-6 and TRBJ1-1; TRBD1 matches at 11 bases. The V segment lost 5 bases and the J segment 4 bases; nucleotides outside the gene matches: 10. The CDR3 runs to 16 residues. Germline CDR1 is SGHDT and CDR2 is YYEEEE. As DNA, the CDR3 is TGTGCCAGCAGGGATCGGGACAGGGGGAGGAGCACTGAAGCTTTCTTT. Protein sequence: CASRDRDRGRSTEAFF.

The chain is built from TRBV18 and TRBJ1-2; 7 nucleotides line up with TRBD1. The J segment lost 2 bases and the V segment lost 3 bases, leaving 3 bases of the junction unmatched. The germline V gene encodes CDR1 KGHSH and CDR2 LQKENI. CDR3 size: 14 residues. CDR3 in amino acids: CASSPAGGNYGYTF. Here the CDR3 DNA reads TGTGCCAGCTCACCGGCAGGGGGAAACTATGGCTACACCTTC.

The rearrangement links TRBV7-6 to TRBJ1-1; D perhaps matches TRBD1 (6 bases). The germline CDR1 and CDR2 sequences are SGHVS and FNYEAQ. Deletions cut 1 base from V and 1 base from J, with 10 bases between. The CDR3 covers 15 residues. Here the CDR3 reads CASSLVAGANTEAFF. Here the CDR3 DNA reads TGTGCCAGCAGCTTAGTAGCAGGGGCGAACACTGAAGCTTTCTTT.

V is TRBV12-5 and J is TRBJ2-1; 9 nucleotides match TRBD1. CDR3 size: 16 residues. Trimming cost V 6 bases and J 10 bases; bases outside gene matches: 16. Germline V gene sequence: CDR1 LGHNT, CDR2 FRNRAP. The CDR3 region is CASGSFEGQGPGEQFF. The CDR3 nucleotides are TGTGCTAGTGGCTCCTTCGAGGGACAGGGCCCGGGGGAGCAGTTCTTC.

The chain has TRBV3-1 (or the pseudogene TRBV3-2) and TRBJ2-2; possibly TRBD1 for D (6 bases). The CDR3 has 18 amino acids. V shed 3 bases and J shed 0 bases, with 17 bases lying between them. From germline, CDR1 is LGHDT and CDR2 YNNKEL (reference sequence). CDR3 nucleotides: TGTGCCAGCAGCCATAGGCGTCTGGGGGCTTCGAACACCGGGGAGCTGTTTTTT. The encoded protein is CASSHRRLGASNTGELFF.

V usage is TRBV11-2 and J usage is TRBJ2-7; 11 bases align to TRBD1. Germline loops: CDR1 SGHAT, CDR2 FQNNGV. The CDR3 consists of 14 residues. V was clipped by 1 base and J by 6 bases; unmatched bases: 2. CDR3 loop: CASSLGTGGLEQYF. In DNA, the CDR3 is TGTGCCAGCAGCTTAGGGACAGGGGGCCTCGAGCAGTACTTC.

The chain has TRBV12-3 or TRBV12-4 and TRBJ1-1, with D possibly TRBD1 on 5 matching bases. The V end was cut by 5 bases, the J end by 4 bases, with 11 bases between. The CDR3 sequence is 13 residues long. The CDR3 region is CASSISGSTEAFF. The CDR3 coding sequence is TGTGCCAGCAGTATCTCAGGGTCCACTGAAGCTTTCTTT.

The rearrangement uses TRBV19 and TRBJ1-5; 8 bases are a match to TRBD1. CDR1 is LNHDA and CDR2 is SQIVND in the germline V gene (reference sequence). V was clipped by 3 bases and J by 1 base; unmatched bases: 11. This CDR3 is built from 18 residues. CDR3 nucleotides: TGTGCCAGTAGTATTTTCCAGGGGGCCGGAGGGAGCAATCAGCCCCAGCATTTT. Translating it yields CASSIFQGAGGSNQPQHF.

The CDR3 nucleotides are TGTGCCAGCAGGACCGACAGGGGGCTTACAGATACGCAGTATTTT. This gives the protein CASRTDRGLTDTQYF. The chain employs TRBV6-5 and TRBJ2-3, with 10 bases identical to TRBD1. This CDR3 contains 15 residues. V lost 6 bases and J lost 3; bases outside the gene matches: 6. Germline lookup yields CDR1 MNHEY and CDR2 SVGAGI.

This clone was observed a single time. CDR3 DNA: TGTGCCAGCAGCTTGGGCAGGGGTGGCCACACTGAAGCTTTCTTT. It specifies CASSLGRGGHTEAFF. The chain recombines TRBV5-5 with TRBJ1-1; D is possibly TRBD1 (6 bases). Trimming took 0 bases from V and 3 from J, leaving 12 bases between them. Germline CDR1 SGHKS, CDR2 YYEKEE (reference sequence). The length of the CDR3 is 15 residues. Together with reference TRBV5-5 and TRBJ1-1, the CDR3 gives the full variable domain: DAGVTQSPTHLIKTRGQQVTLRCSPISGHKSVSWYQQVLGQGPQFIFQYYEKEERGRGNFPDRFSARQFPNYSSELNVNALLLGDSALYLCASSLGRGGHTEAFFGQGTRLTVV.

The J gene is TRBJ1-6, the V gene TRBV4-1; 10 nucleotides align to TRBD1. J gave up 7 bases and V 2 bases, and 8 bases lay outside the gene matches. This CDR3 is 17 amino acids long. Germline V gives CDR1 MGHRA, CDR2 YSYEKL. The CDR3 DNA sequence: TGCGCCAGCAGCCAAAACCCTGGACAGGGGGGCAATTCACCCCTCCACTTT. This gives the protein CASSQNPGQGGNSPLHF.